The TCR beta chain under discussion was sequenced for a study of shared clonotypes between healthy human individuals. Study overall: Those who served as donors were a couple of women and three men between the ages of 18 and 49. Notes on the study in general: The generation probabilities recorded for non-shared clonotypes fell below those of clonotypes shared by all four donors.

Positively selected for CCR7, the CD45RO-negative cells used as naive CD8 cells excluded terminally differentiated effector memory CD45RA+ cells. TCRdb's table, derived via immunoSEQ multiplex PCR, lists solely in-frame clones and lacks some. The sample shows 800,000 or so clones, about 96% of them seen only once. Trimming took 4 bases from V and 5 from J, leaving 10 bases between them. CDR1 and CDR2 from the germline V gene are SGHTA and FQGNSA. The CDR3 is 13 residues long. Of note for this clone: Its matching antigen is unknown.

This TCR derives from a man younger than 40 in good health. The sample was naive CD8+ T cells sorted from blood. The chain joins TRBV7-2 to TRBJ2-3; D not certain. CDR3 nucleotides: TGTGCCAGCAGCTCTATACAGTTAGATACGCAGTATTTT. This translates into CASSSIQLDTQYF. The full variable domain, rest sourced from reference TRBV7-2 and TRBJ2-3, is GAGVSQSPSNKVTEKGKDVELRCDPISGHTALYWYRQSLGQGLEFLIYFQGNSAPDKSGLPSDRFSAERTGGSVSTLTIQRTQQEDSAVYLCASSSIQLDTQYFGPGTRLTVL.